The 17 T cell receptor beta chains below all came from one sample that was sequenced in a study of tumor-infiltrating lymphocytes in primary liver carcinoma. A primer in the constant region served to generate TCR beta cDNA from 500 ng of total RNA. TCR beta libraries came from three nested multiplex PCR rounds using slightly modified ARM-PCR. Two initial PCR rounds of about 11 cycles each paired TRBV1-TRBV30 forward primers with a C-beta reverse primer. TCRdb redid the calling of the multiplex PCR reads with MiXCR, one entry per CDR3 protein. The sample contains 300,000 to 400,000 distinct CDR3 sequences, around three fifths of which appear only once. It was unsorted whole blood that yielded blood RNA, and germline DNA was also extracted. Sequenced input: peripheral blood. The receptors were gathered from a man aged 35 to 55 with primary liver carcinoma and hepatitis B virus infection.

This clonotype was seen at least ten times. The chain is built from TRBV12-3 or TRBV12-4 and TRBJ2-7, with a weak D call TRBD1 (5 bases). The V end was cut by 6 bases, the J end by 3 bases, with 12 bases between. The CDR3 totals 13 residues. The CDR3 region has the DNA TGTGCCAGCAGCCAAGGACAATTCTACGAGCAGTACTTC. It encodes CASSQGQFYEQYF.

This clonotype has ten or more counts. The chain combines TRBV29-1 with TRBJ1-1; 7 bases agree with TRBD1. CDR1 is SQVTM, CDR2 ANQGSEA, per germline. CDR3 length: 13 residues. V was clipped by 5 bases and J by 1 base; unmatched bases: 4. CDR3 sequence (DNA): TGCAGCGTTCGACAGGGACCGAACACTGAAGCTTTCTTT. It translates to CSVRQGPNTEAFF. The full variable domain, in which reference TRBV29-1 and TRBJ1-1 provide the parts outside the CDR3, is SAVISQKPSRDICQRGTSLTIQCQVDSQVTMMFWYRQQPGQSLTLIATANQGSEATYESGFVIDKFPISRPNLTFSTLTVSNMSPEDSSIYLCSVRQGPNTEAFFGQGTRLTVV.

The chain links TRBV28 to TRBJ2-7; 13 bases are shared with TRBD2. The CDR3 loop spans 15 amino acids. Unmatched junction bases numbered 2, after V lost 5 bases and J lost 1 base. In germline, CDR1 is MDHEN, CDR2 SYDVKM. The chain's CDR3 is CASSEGLAGSYEQYF. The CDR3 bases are TGTGCCAGCAGTGAGGGACTAGCGGGGTCCTACGAGCAGTACTTC.

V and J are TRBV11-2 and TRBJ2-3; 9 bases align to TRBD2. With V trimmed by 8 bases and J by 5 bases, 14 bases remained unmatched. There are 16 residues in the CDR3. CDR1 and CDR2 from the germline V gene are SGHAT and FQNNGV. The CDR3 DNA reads TGTGCCAGCGGCTCACGGGGCGGGAGGGCTGGAGATACGCAGTATTTT. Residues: CASGSRGGRAGDTQYF.

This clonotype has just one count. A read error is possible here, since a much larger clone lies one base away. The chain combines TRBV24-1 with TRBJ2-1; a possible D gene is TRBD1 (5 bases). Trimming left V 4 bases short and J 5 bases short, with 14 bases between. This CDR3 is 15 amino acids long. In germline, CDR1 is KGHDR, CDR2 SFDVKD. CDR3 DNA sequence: TGTGCCACCAGTGAATCAGGGAAGGCTCACAATGAGCAGTTCTTC. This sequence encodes CATSESGKAHNEQFF.

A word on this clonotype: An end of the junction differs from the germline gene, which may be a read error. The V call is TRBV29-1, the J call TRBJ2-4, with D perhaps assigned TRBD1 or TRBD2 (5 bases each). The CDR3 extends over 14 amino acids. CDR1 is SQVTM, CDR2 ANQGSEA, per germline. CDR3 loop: CSVEGQGVGDIQYF. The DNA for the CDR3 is TGCAGTGTTGAGGGGCAGGGCGTCGGGGACATTCAGTACTTC. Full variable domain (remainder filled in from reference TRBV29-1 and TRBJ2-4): SAVISQKPSRDICQRGTSLTIQCQVDSQVTMMFWYRQQPGQSLTLIATANQGSEATYESGFVIDKFPISRPNLTFSTLTVSNMSPEDSSIYLCSVEGQGVGDIQYFGAGTRLSVL.

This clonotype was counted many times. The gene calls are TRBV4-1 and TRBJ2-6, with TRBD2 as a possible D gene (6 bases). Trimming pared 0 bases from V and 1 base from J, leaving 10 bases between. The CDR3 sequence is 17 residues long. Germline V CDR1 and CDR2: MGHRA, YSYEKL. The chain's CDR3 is CASSQEPAGSGANVLTF. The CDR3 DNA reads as TGCGCCAGCAGCCAAGAACCCGCGGGGTCTGGGGCCAACGTCCTGACTTTC.

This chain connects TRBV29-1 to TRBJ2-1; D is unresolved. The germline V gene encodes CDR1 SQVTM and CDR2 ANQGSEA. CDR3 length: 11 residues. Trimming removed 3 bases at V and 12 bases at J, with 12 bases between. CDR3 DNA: TGCAGCGTTGAGGATCTCCTGGTGCAGTTCTTC. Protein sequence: CSVEDLLVQFF.

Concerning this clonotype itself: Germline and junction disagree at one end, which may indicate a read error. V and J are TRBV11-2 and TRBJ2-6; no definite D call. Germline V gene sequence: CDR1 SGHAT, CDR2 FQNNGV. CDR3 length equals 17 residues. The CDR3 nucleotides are TGTGCCAGCAGCTCGTATATCCTAAACTCTGTGGCCAACGTTCTGACTTTT. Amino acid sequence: CASSSYILNSVANVLTF.

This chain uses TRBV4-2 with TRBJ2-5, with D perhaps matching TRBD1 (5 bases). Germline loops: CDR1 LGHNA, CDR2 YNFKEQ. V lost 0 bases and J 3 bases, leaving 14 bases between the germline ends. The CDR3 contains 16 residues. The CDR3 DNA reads TGTGCCAGCAGCCAAGAGGGGCTGGCGGTAGAAGAGACCCAGTACTTC. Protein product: CASSQEGLAVEETQYF.

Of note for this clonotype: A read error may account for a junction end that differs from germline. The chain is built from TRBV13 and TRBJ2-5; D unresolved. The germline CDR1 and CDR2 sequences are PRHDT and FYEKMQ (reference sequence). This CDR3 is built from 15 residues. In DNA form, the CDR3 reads TGTGTCAGCAGCTTAGAAGAGGCAGGCAAAGAGACCCAGTACTTC. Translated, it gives CVSSLEEAGKETQYF.

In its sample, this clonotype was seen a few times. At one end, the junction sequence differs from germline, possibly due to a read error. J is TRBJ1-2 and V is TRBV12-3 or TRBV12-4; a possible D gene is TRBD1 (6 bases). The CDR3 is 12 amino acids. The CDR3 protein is CTSSRGPYGYTF. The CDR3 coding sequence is TGTACCAGCAGTCGGGGGCCCTATGGCTACACCTTC.

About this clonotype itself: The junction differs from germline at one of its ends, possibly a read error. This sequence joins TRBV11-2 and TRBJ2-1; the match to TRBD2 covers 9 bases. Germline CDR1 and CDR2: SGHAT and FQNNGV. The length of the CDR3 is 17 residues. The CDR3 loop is CASSPRSREGSYYEQFF. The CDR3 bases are TGTGCCAGCAGCCCGAGGTCGCGGGAGGGATCCTACTATGAGCAGTTCTTC.

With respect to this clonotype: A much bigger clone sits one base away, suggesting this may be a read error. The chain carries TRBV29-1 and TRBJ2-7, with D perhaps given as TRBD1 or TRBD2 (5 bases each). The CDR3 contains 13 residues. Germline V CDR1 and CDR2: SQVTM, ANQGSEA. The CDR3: CSAEGPESYERYF. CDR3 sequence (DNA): TGCAGCGCAGAGGGGCCAGAGTCCTACGAGCGGTACTTC.

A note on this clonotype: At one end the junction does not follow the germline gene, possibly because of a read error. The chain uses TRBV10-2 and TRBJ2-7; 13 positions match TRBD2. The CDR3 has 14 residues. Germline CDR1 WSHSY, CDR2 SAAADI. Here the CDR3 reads CTSRLAGGPYEQYF. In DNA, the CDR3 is TGCACCAGCAGACTAGCGGGAGGCCCCTACGAGCAGTACTTC.

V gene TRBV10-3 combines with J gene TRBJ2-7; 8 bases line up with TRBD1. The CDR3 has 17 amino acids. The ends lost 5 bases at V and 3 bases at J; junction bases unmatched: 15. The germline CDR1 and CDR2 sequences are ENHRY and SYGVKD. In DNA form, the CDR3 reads TGTGCCATCAGTAAAGCCGGGACAGGAGGACCTCACTACGAGCAGTACTTC. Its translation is CAISKAGTGGPHYEQYF.

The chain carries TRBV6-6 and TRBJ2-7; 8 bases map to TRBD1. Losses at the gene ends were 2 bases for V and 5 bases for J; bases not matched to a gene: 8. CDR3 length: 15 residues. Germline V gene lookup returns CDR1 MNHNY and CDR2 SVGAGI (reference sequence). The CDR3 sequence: CASSYAETGDNEQYF. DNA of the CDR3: TGTGCCAGCAGTTACGCTGAGACAGGGGACAACGAGCAGTACTTC.